This paragraph reports one T cell receptor beta chain. No cognate antigen has been identified for it. No much larger clone exists at a distance of one base, and base qualities are not known. This sample was taken from a study of blood T cell repertoires in COVID-19 (dated by TCRdb to 2019 to 2021). Regarding the complete study: Samples from collaborators originated in the United States, Italy and Spain and spanned both the acute and convalescent phases of COVID-19. The material from the prospective study consisted of cDNA or gDNA derived from T cells, B-cell-depleted T cells, or PBMCs. The dataset comprised deeply sampled blood TCRbeta repertoires from subjects exposed to, actively infected with, or recovered from COVID-19. The repertoires were made available in a free public database intended to serve as a resource for research on the immune response to SARS-CoV-2. Samples came from the ongoing ImmuneRACE study (first 160 participants) plus 1,254 subjects from 6 global collaborators. A de-identified subject ID, COVID-19 status, age in years and sex were almost always included in the sample metadata. Where available, HLA class I and class II types were obtained from metadata supplied by the sample provider rather than from assay-based typing. Results and caveats for the whole study, not just this receptor: How much clinical and demographic metadata was included differed by source and by participant, and the metadata was provided uncurated.

The CDR1 and CDR2 encoded by the germline V gene are SGHRS and YFSETQ. The CDR3, from cysteine to phenylalanine, totals 16 residues. The retained sequence is limited to the CDR3, 48 bases, with the frame set at the first base. Here V drops 4 bases and J drops 3 bases, and the junction holds 9 bases not matched to any gene. The immunoSEQ Assay, a bias-controlled multiplex PCR, was used to amplify TCRbeta CDR3 regions from genomic DNA. The original pipeline was this. Nucleated cell counts per sample were estimated from amplification of reference gene primers within the assay. Sequence reads were collapsed and filtered to measure the absolute abundance of every unique TCRbeta CDR3 rearrangement. For each sample, productive Simpson clonality was calculated as the square root of Simpson's diversity index across productive rearrangements. The clones in this table, taken by TCRdb from immuneACCESS, are in-frame only. Not every clone is retained; where verified, under half of the shortfall comes from an unresolved V gene, and the cause of the rest is unknown. The V and J calls and clone size were taken over from that table, and D and trimming were inferred from the DNA. Present in this sample are 150,000 to 200,000 clones, approximately 89% of which were seen just once. Around 2.6% of the sample is taken by the ten largest.

Collaborating institutions collected whole blood in K2EDTA tubes following their own protocols. For TCRbeta analysis, collaborators shipped samples in one of three forms: frozen whole blood, isolated PBMCs, or DNA extracted from either of those sample types. This TCR was sampled from a middle-aged man with active or convalescent COVID-19. Sequencing used peripheral blood. The sequence is built from TRBV5-1 and TRBJ1-3; 8 nucleotides in the junction match TRBD1. The CDR3 region reads CASSQLTGDNGNTIYF. In nucleotides, the sequence is TGCGCCAGCAGCCAGTTGACAGGGGACAATGGAAACACCATATATTTT.